One and the same sample provided the 18 T cell receptor beta chains below, sequenced in a study of blood T cell repertoires in COVID-19. The data were produced by immunoSEQ multiplex PCR, yet TCRdb's version contains in-frame clones alone and is incomplete. The data show roughly 55,000 clones, with over 70% seen just once and 3.2% held by the top ten. The sequenced material came from peripheral blood. These receptors were collected from a man aged 60-69 years with acute or convalescent COVID-19.

The V and J genes are TRBV5-6 and TRBJ1-4; 9 bases line up with TRBD1. CDR3 length: 18 amino acids. J lost 2 bases, V lost 3 bases, and 11 bases had no gene match. The germline V gene has CDR1 SGHDT and CDR2 YYEEEE. The CDR3 region has the DNA TGTGCCAGCAGCTCGGTCCGGGGACAGGGAGACACTAATGAAAAACTGTTTTTT. This codes for CASSSVRGQGDTNEKLFF.

V usage is TRBV7-2 and J usage is TRBJ1-6; D is unresolved. V shed 1 base and J shed 7 bases, with 2 bases lying between them. This CDR3 is 12 amino acids long. The germline gives CDR1 SGHTA, CDR2 FQGNSA. The CDR3 sequence: CASSLVNSPLHF. The CDR3 DNA reads as TGTGCCAGCAGCTTAGTAAATTCACCCCTCCACTTT.

The chain uses TRBV6-6 and TRBJ1-5, with 7 positions matching TRBD1. The CDR3 is 15 residues long. Germline V gene lookup returns CDR1 MNHNY and CDR2 SVGAGI (reference sequence). J lost 1 base, V lost 7 bases, and 7 bases had no gene match. CDR3 sequence (DNA): TGTGCCAGCACCAGACAGGGTGTAAGCAATCAGCCCCAGCATTTT. It encodes CASTRQGVSNQPQHF.

The rearrangement links TRBV24-1 to TRBJ1-2; the match to TRBD1 covers 10 bases. CDR3 length equals 16 residues. Losses at the gene ends were 5 bases for V and 4 bases for J; bases not matched to a gene: 9. Germline lookup yields CDR1 KGHDR and CDR2 SFDVKD. DNA for the CDR3: TGTGCCACCAGTGGGACGACAGGGGGCGGAATCTATGGCTACACCTTC. Protein product: CATSGTTGGGIYGYTF.

The rearrangement links TRBV6-4 to TRBJ2-1; TRBD2 is a possible D gene (7 bases). V lost 4 bases to trimming and J lost 2 bases, with 12 bases between them. This CDR3 region has 15 residues. From germline, CDR1 is MRHNA and CDR2 SNTAGT. The CDR3 DNA follows: TGTGCCAGCAGTGTTTGCGGGGGCCCCTACAATGAGCAGTTCTTC. It encodes CASSVCGGPYNEQFF.

J is TRBJ2-7 and V is TRBV5-1; D gene uncertain. In germline, CDR1 is SGHRS, CDR2 YFSETQ. The CDR3 loop spans 15 amino acids. The V end lost 0 bases, the J end lost 0 bases, and 10 bases lay between the germline ends. CDR3 sequence reads: CASSLALADSYEQYF. CDR3 nucleotide sequence: TGCGCCAGCAGCTTGGCCCTGGCGGACTCCTACGAGCAGTACTTC.

The CDR3 protein is CATGQGTEAFF. DNA of the CDR3: TGTGCCACGGGACAGGGAACTGAAGCTTTCTTT. This chain uses TRBV24-1 with TRBJ1-1, with 9 positions matching TRBD1. Trimming removed 10 bases from V and 5 bases from J; junction bases left unmatched: 1. This CDR3 has 11 amino acids. Germline values: CDR1 KGHDR, CDR2 SFDVKD.

This clone was seen just once. This sequence joins TRBV5-8 and TRBJ2-2; TRBD1 is a possible D gene (5 bases). This CDR3 comprises 14 residues. Germline V CDR1 and CDR2: SGHTS, YDEGEE. V gave up 1 base and J gave up 2 bases, with 6 bases separating them. The DNA of the CDR3 is TGTGCCAGCAGCTTGCGGACAAACACCGGGGAGCTGTTTTTT. Amino acid sequence: CASSLRTNTGELFF.

This chain links TRBV4-2 with TRBJ2-5; tentative D call: TRBD2 (7 bases). V shed 1 base and J shed 3 bases, with 15 bases lying between them. Germline V lookup: CDR1 LGHNA, CDR2 YNFKEQ. The CDR3 has 16 amino acids. The CDR3 region is CASSQGGGGAEETQYF. The DNA for the CDR3 is TGTGCCAGCAGCCAAGGGGGTGGGGGGGCTGAAGAGACCCAGTACTTC.

V usage is TRBV2 and J usage is TRBJ1-5, with a tentative D call TRBD1 (6 bases). This CDR3 contains 15 residues. The V gene lost 10 bases and the J gene lost 3 bases, with 19 bases spanning the gap. Germline V gene sequence: CDR1 SNHLY, CDR2 FYNNEI. As DNA, the CDR3 is TGTGCCACAAGGGGGGGGGATTTGCCCAATCAGCCCCAGCATTTT. It codes for CATRGGDLPNQPQHF. Full variable domain (remainder filled in from reference TRBV2 and TRBJ1-5): EPEVTQTPSHQVTQMGQEVILRCVPISNHLYFYWYRQILGQKVEFLVSFYNNEISEKSEIFDDQFSVERPDGSNFTLKIRSTKLEDSAMYFCATRGGDLPNQPQHFGDGTRLSIL.

The chain is built from TRBV27 and TRBJ2-7, with D tentatively TRBD2 (6 bases). The CDR3 runs 14 residues. Germline V gene data show CDR1 as MNHEY and CDR2 as SMNVEV (reference sequence). V lost 1 base and J 7 bases, leaving 14 bases between the germline ends. In DNA, the CDR3 is TGTGCCAGCAGTTTATTGGTCAGGGAGGTTGAGCAGTACTTC. Translation: CASSLLVREVEQYF.

This clone was seen only a few times. The gene calls are TRBV7-9 and TRBJ2-3; 7 bases map to TRBD2. V lost 4 bases, J lost 3 bases, and 4 bases stayed unmatched. This CDR3 region has 14 residues. Per germline, CDR1 SEHNR and CDR2 FQNEAQ (reference sequence). The CDR3 DNA is TGTGCCAGCAGCTCCCGGGGGGTAACAGATACGCAGTATTTT. Translation gives CASSSRGVTDTQYF.

The genes are TRBV19 and TRBJ1-4; 8 positions match TRBD1. The CDR3 is 14 amino acids. Germline lookup yields CDR1 LNHDA and CDR2 SQIVND (reference sequence). V shed 6 bases and J 3 bases; nucleotides not matched to a gene: 3. The CDR3 coding sequence is TGTGCCAGTAGCCGGACAGGGTCTAATGAAAAACTGTTTTTT. Amino acids: CASSRTGSNEKLFF.

This sequence joins TRBV19 and TRBJ1-2; D is unresolved. V was cut by 3 bases and J by 0 bases, with 5 bases left in between. The CDR3 has 13 amino acids. CDR1 is LNHDA and CDR2 is SQIVND in the germline V gene (reference sequence). CDR3 amino acids: CASSIVTNYGYTF. The CDR3 coding sequence is TGTGCCAGTAGTATTGTTACTAACTATGGCTACACCTTC.

The CDR3 DNA reads as TGTGCCAGCAGTCAAGAACCGGGACAGGGATTTTCACCCCTCCACTTT. Protein product: CASSQEPGQGFSPLHF. The chain employs TRBV27 and TRBJ1-6; 9 nucleotides agree with TRBD1. Germline V gives CDR1 MNHEY, CDR2 SMNVEV (reference sequence). CDR3 length: 16 residues. V trimming: 5 bases; J trimming: 9 bases; junction bases outside the gene matches: 11.

This chain joins TRBV12-5 and TRBJ1-2; tentatively, D is TRBD1 (5 bases). Germline V gives CDR1 LGHNT, CDR2 FRNRAP. This CDR3 region has 11 residues. V was shortened by 10 bases and J by 4 bases, with 10 bases between the two germline ends. The CDR3 nucleotides read TGTGCTAATATTACAGGCTATGGCTACACCTTC. Translating gives CANITGYGYTF.

This clone showed up just once. This rearrangement joins TRBV19 to TRBJ1-5; D gene uncertain. The V end was cut by 6 bases, the J end by 4 bases, with 7 bases between. Per the germline V gene, CDR1 is LNHDA and CDR2 is SQIVND (reference sequence). This CDR3 region has 12 residues. The CDR3 loop reads CASRRVNQPQHF. CDR3 in DNA: TGTGCCAGTAGGAGGGTTAATCAGCCCCAGCATTTT.

The genes are TRBV29-1 and TRBJ2-1; 11 nucleotides match TRBD2. The length of the CDR3 is 16 residues. Per the germline V gene, CDR1 is SQVTM and CDR2 is ANQGSEA. V lost 3 bases and J lost 3; bases outside the gene matches: 7. Written as DNA, the CDR3 is TGCAGCGTTGAGAATCTAGCGGGGGGATTCTACAATGAGCAGTTCTTC. It translates to CSVENLAGGFYNEQFF.